The clone carrying this T cell receptor (beta chain) has a handful of counts. Its antigen is not identified. Expressed TCRB transcripts were sequenced because the entire RNA isolate underwent reverse transcription. Produced via immunoSEQ multiplex PCR; TCRdb's table is partial and in-frame only. The table lists about 650,000 clones, around 11% of them singletons. The data originate from a study of beta chain features in type 1 diabetes. Study-level results: In every one of the four CD4+ subsets, TCRB CDR3s were moderately but significantly shorter in Type 1 diabetes patients.

V trimming: 1 base; J trimming: 7 bases; junction bases outside the gene matches: 1. Germline CDR1 is SGHDT and CDR2 is YYEEEE. The length of the CDR3 is 13 residues. The rearrangement uses TRBV5-6 and TRBJ1-4; 7 bases agree with TRBD1. The source of this sequence is a man aged 30 to 45 with type 1 diabetes. Sequencing input: naive CD4+ T cells from blood. CDR3 protein: CASSLRGREKLFF. The DNA for the CDR3 is TGTGCCAGCAGCTTGAGGGGGCGTGAAAAACTGTTTTTT.